This TCR beta chain was sequenced for a study of blood T cell repertoires in COVID-19. Study summary: Both acute and convalescent COVID-19 samples were obtained from the United States, Italy and Spain. The cDNA or gDNA used as material had been derived from T cells, B-cell-depleted T cells, or PBMCs.

In germline, CDR1 is MNHEY, CDR2 SVGAGI. V was clipped by 7 bases and J by 2 bases; unmatched bases: 6. The CDR3 has 14 amino acids. As originally analysed: From reference gene primer amplification, estimates of nucleated cell counts were derived. This table comes from immunoSEQ multiplex PCR, and its TCRdb copy is limited to in-frame clones, with some not included. V and J calls and clone size are those listed in that table; D and trimming were worked out from the DNA. Of some 140,000 clones listed, about 85% are singletons. The sequenced sample consisted of peripheral blood. The source of this sequence is a human donor in a cohort sampled during active COVID-19. The rearrangement links TRBV6-5 to TRBJ1-2; 8 bases fit TRBD1. CDR3 sequence reads: CASMNPGGNYGYTF. Here the CDR3 DNA reads TGTGCCAGCATGAATCCAGGGGGCAACTATGGCTACACCTTC.